This paragraph reports one TCR beta chain. This sample is drawn from a study of blood T cell repertoires in COVID-19. Study-wide background: Samples came from the United States, Italy and Spain, spanning acute and convalescent COVID-19.

Per the original methods: It was from reference gene primer amplification that nucleated cell counts were estimated. Measured with immunoSEQ multiplex PCR; TCRdb has only the in-frame clones, and not every one. That table furnishes V, J and clone size, whereas the DNA furnished D and trimming. In the table there are 250,000 or so clones, approximately 84% of which are singletons. Trimming stripped 5 bases from V and 8 bases from J, with 12 bases between. Germline-derived CDR1 and CDR2 are MNHNS and SASEGT. This CDR3 spans 12 amino acids. The sample consisted of PBMCs or T cells enriched from blood (not recorded which). V and J are TRBV6-1 and TRBJ1-1, with D unresolved. This receptor was obtained from a woman aged 45-59 years who had been exposed to COVID-19. The CDR3 reads CASSSTQNEAFF. The CDR3 bases are TGTGCCAGCAGTTCGACACAGAACGAAGCTTTCTTT.